These 8 T cell receptor beta chains were all obtained from the same sample, sequenced in a study of cytomegalovirus exposure and HLA in healthy donors. Vbeta (60) and Jbeta (13) primers were used in the PCR. Using immunoSEQ multiplex PCR, the repertoire was profiled, and TCRdb retains in-frame clones only, with some absent. The table lists 85,000 to 100,000 clones, 84% of them singletons. Material for sequencing was PBMCs. Source of these receptors: a woman younger than 35 in good health and CMV-seropositive.

The chain combines TRBV6-5 with TRBJ1-2; TRBD1 might be the D (6 bases). From germline, CDR1 is MNHEY and CDR2 SVGAGI. The CDR3 length is 16 residues. Between the trimmed V and J ends, which lost 2 bases and 4 bases, there was a span of 17 bases. CDR3 sequence: CASSYGTRGIGYGYTF. CDR3 in DNA: TGTGCCAGCAGTTACGGAACTAGGGGGATTGGCTATGGCTACACCTTC.

The chain employs TRBV7-9 and TRBJ2-2, with 12 bases lining up with TRBD1. Germline V gene sequence: CDR1 SEHNR, CDR2 FQNEAQ (reference sequence). V lost 5 bases and J lost 6; bases outside the gene matches: 7. The CDR3 has 16 residues. The CDR3 region has the DNA TGTGCCAGCAGCCCGGGGACAGGGGGCGCACCCGGGGAGCTGTTTTTT. The encoded protein is CASSPGTGGAPGELFF.

This clone was counted only a few times. The J gene is TRBJ2-1, the V gene TRBV5-1, with 11 bases that match TRBD2. Trimming took 4 bases from V and 1 from J; bases not matched to a gene: 7. Germline V gene sequence: CDR1 SGHRS, CDR2 YFSETQ. The CDR3 covers 17 residues. For the CDR3, the DNA is TGCGCCAGCAGCGGTACCGGGACTAGCGGTTCCTACAATGAGCAGTTCTTC. Protein sequence: CASSGTGTSGSYNEQFF.

The chain employs TRBV4-1 and TRBJ1-6, with 8 nucleotides matching TRBD1. The germline CDR1 and CDR2 sequences are MGHRA and YSYEKL. The length of the CDR3 is 19 residues. Trimming cost V 0 bases and J 6 bases; bases outside gene matches: 13. For the CDR3, the DNA is TGCGCCAGCAGCCAAGAACCGGAGTTGGACAGGGACCTTAATTCACCCCTCCACTTT. Translating gives CASSQEPELDRDLNSPLHF.

The genes are TRBV5-1 and TRBJ2-5, with D possibly TRBD2 on 5 matching bases. With 0 bases removed from V and 3 bases from J, the gap between germline ends came to 9 bases. The CDR3 spans 14 residues. Per germline, CDR1 SGHRS and CDR2 YFSETQ. CDR3 nucleotides: TGCGCCAGCAGCTTGGCGCTAGCAGAAGAGACCCAGTACTTC. Encoded protein: CASSLALAEETQYF.

The chain couples TRBV6-5 to TRBJ2-1; perhaps TRBD2 as D (5 bases). Trimming removed 7 bases from V and 4 bases from J, with 11 bases in between. The CDR3 consists of 13 residues. Germline-derived CDR1 and CDR2 are MNHEY and SVGAGI. In DNA, the CDR3 is TGTGCCAGCATATCCACGGGGTACAATGAGCAGTTCTTC. Encoded protein: CASISTGYNEQFF.

The rearrangement joins TRBV9 to TRBJ1-2; possibly TRBD1 for D (5 bases). The V gene lost 6 bases and the J gene lost 2 bases, with 14 bases spanning the gap. This CDR3 contains 14 residues. From germline, CDR1 is SGDLS and CDR2 YYNGEE. The DNA of the CDR3 is TGTGCCAGCAACACAGGCCTTCCAAACTATGGCTACACCTTC. Translation gives CASNTGLPNYGYTF.

This chain connects TRBV10-1 to TRBJ2-3; 9 nucleotides agree with TRBD1. The junction had 4 bases not matched to a gene; V was cut back by 4 bases and J by 8 bases. Germline CDR1 is WNHNN and CDR2 is SYGVQD (reference sequence). The CDR3 is made up of 13 amino acids. The CDR3 sequence is CASSGQGGGTQYF. In DNA, the CDR3 is TGCGCCAGCAGTGGACAGGGGGGAGGTACGCAGTATTTT.